These 2 T cell receptor beta chains came from one sample sequenced in a study of blood T cell repertoires in COVID-19. Sequencing was performed with immunoSEQ multiplex PCR; in TCRdb, only in-frame clones are kept and a portion is missing. This sample has over 400,000 clones, with around 85% found just once. The sample consisted of PBMCs or T cells enriched from blood (not recorded which). These receptors all come from a woman aged 60 to 75 who had recovered from COVID-19.

The genes are TRBV7-9 and TRBJ2-7, with 10 nucleotides matching TRBD1. J gave up 6 bases and V 2 bases, and 7 bases lay outside the gene matches. The CDR3 contains 15 residues. Germline V CDR1 and CDR2: SEHNR, FQNEAQ (reference sequence). The CDR3 sequence: CASSLTGQGLGEQYF. CDR3 DNA sequence: TGTGCCAGCAGCTTAACGGGACAGGGGTTAGGCGAGCAGTACTTC.

The rearrangement links TRBV3-1 (or the pseudogene TRBV3-2) to TRBJ1-4, with D possibly TRBD1 on 5 matching bases. The CDR3 extends over 14 amino acids. Germline V gives CDR1 LGHDT, CDR2 YNNKEL (reference sequence). V shed 4 bases and J shed 4 bases, with 10 bases lying between them. CDR3 coding DNA: TGTGCCAGCAGCCCGACAGTTAGTAATGAAAAACTGTTTTTT. Amino acids: CASSPTVSNEKLFF.